Shown below are 11 T cell receptor beta chains from a single sample sequenced in a study of T cell repertoires in ileal Crohn's disease (dated by TCRdb to between 2017 and 2020). This sample's time point label indicates: neoterminal ileum biopsy at postoperative endoscopy, about 6 months after surgery. The library was made by the immunoSEQ multiplex PCR assay. Drawn from immuneACCESS, this table holds only the in-frame rearrangements with V and J called that TCRdb kept. Clones are partly lost; checked studies trace under half to an unresolved V gene and leave the rest unexplained. This sample comprises about 11,000 clones, 55% to 80% of them detected only once. 7.5% to 9% of the sample goes to the ten largest clones. Sequencing input: ileal tissue. These receptors were collected from an adult with Crohn's disease.

This chain joins TRBV30 and TRBJ1-1; no clear D gene. Looked up from germline, CDR1 is GTSNPN and CDR2 is SVGIG (reference sequence). CDR3 length: 11 residues. Trimming removed 3 bases at V and 1 base at J, with 3 bases between. CDR3 residues: CAWSRNTEAFF. DNA of the CDR3: TGTGCCTGGAGCAGGAACACTGAAGCTTTCTTT.

This rearrangement joins TRBV7-2 to TRBJ2-1; 13 bases fit TRBD2. The CDR3 is made up of 15 amino acids. Trimming took 1 base from V and 10 from J; bases not matched to a gene: 4. Germline assignment: CDR1 SGHTA and CDR2 FQGNSA. This CDR3 is CASSLVWGLAGEQFF. The CDR3 bases are TGTGCCAGCAGCTTAGTTTGGGGACTAGCGGGAGAGCAGTTCTTC. Full variable domain (rest looked up from reference TRBV7-2 and TRBJ2-1): GAGVSQSPSNKVTEKGKDVELRCDPISGHTALYWYRQSLGQGLEFLIYFQGNSAPDKSGLPSDRFSAERTGGSVSTLTIQRTQQEDSAVYLCASSLVWGLAGEQFFGPGTRLTVL.

The chain carries TRBV15 and TRBJ2-3, with 13 bases lining up with TRBD2. The CDR3 loop spans 15 amino acids. Germline loops: CDR1 LNHNV, CDR2 YYDKDF (reference sequence). V lost 6 bases to trimming and J lost 2 bases; unmatched junction nucleotides: 2. The CDR3 DNA reads as TGTGCCACCAGGGGGACTAGCGGGACCACAGATACGCAGTATTTT. The encoded protein is CATRGTSGTTDTQYF.

The chain employs TRBV6-1 and TRBJ1-1; TRBD1 agrees at 7 bases. CDR1 is MNHNS, CDR2 SASEGT, per germline. The CDR3 sequence is 15 residues long. Trimming removed 5 bases from V and 0 bases from J; junction bases left unmatched: 6. The CDR3 region has the DNA TGTGCCAGCAGTCCAAGACAGGGATTGAACACTGAAGCTTTCTTT. It is translated as CASSPRQGLNTEAFF.

This clone is a singleton in its sample. The V and J genes are TRBV14 and TRBJ2-7; the D gene is possibly TRBD2 (7 bases). CDR3 length: 18 amino acids. V gave up 4 bases and J gave up 1 base, with 23 bases separating them. Germline V gene data show CDR1 as SGHDN and CDR2 as FVKESK. The DNA of the CDR3 is TGTGCCAGCAGCCCATCGATGGGGGGCGGGGGTCTTTCCTACGAGCAGTACTTC. It encodes CASSPSMGGGGLSYEQYF.

This clone was counted between two and nine times. The V call is TRBV6-5, the J call TRBJ1-1; D gene ambiguous. This CDR3 has 14 amino acids. The V and J ends lost 3 bases and 5 bases respectively, with 13 bases between them. CDR1 and CDR2 from the germline V gene are MNHEY and SVGAGI. The CDR3, as DNA: TGTGCCAGCAGTTATGGCGGAGGTGGGACTGAAGCTTTCTTT. It yields the protein CASSYGGGGTEAFF.

The V and J genes are TRBV6-1 and TRBJ1-4; the match to TRBD1 covers 8 bases. Germline V gene data show CDR1 as MNHNS and CDR2 as SASEGT. This CDR3 has 17 residues. Trimming took 1 base from V and 4 from J; bases not matched to a gene: 8. This chain's CDR3 is CASSEVGTGVFNEKLFF. Here the CDR3 DNA reads TGTGCCAGCAGTGAAGTCGGGACAGGAGTTTTTAATGAAAAACTGTTTTTT.

This clone has only a few counts. The CDR3: CASSVLAGVADTQYF. CDR3 coding DNA: TGCGCCAGCTCCGTTCTAGCGGGAGTTGCAGATACGCAGTATTTT. V usage is TRBV5-1 and J usage is TRBJ2-3; 10 bases fit TRBD2. The CDR3 is 15 residues long. In germline, CDR1 is SGHRS, CDR2 YFSETQ. After removal of 7 bases from V and 4 bases from J, the junction contained 9 bases not matched to a gene.

The genes are TRBV27 and TRBJ2-3; no clear D gene. V dropped 6 bases and J dropped 0 bases, with 7 bases sitting between them. CDR1 and CDR2 (germline): MNHEY, SMNVEV (reference sequence). The CDR3 is 13 amino acids. The CDR3: CASRLPSTDTQYF. The CDR3 DNA reads TGTGCCAGCAGACTACCTAGCACAGATACGCAGTATTTT.

For the CDR3, the DNA is TGTGCCAGCAGCACAGAAGGGGCCCGTTTAAATACGCAGTATTTT. Amino acids: CASSTEGARLNTQYF. The genes are TRBV28 and TRBJ2-3; a possible D gene is TRBD1 (5 bases). Trimming stripped 6 bases from V and 7 bases from J, with 20 bases between. CDR1 and CDR2 from the germline V gene are MDHEN and SYDVKM. The CDR3 extends over 15 amino acids.

The rearrangement joins TRBV5-1 to TRBJ2-5, with a tentative D call TRBD1 (6 bases). The V gene lost 0 bases and the J gene lost 2 bases, with 11 bases spanning the gap. From germline, CDR1 is SGHRS and CDR2 YFSETQ. This CDR3 region has 15 residues. The CDR3 bases are TGCGCCAGCAGCTTGGCCGGACAGTTACAAGAGACCCAGTACTTC. Its protein product is CASSLAGQLQETQYF.